The 22 T cell receptor beta chains below all came from one sample that was sequenced in a study of T cell repertoires in cytomegalovirus infection. TCRdb re-called the reads through MiXCR, storing one row per CDR3 protein. Of 510,000 or so distinct CDR3 sequences listed, around 27% were seen once; the top ten hold around 13%. The sequenced sample was PBMCs. Source of these receptors: a human donor in good health (CMV status not recorded). Some clones in this sample may be carry-over from other donors' samples.

To note about this clonotype: This may be a read error, as it is one base from a much larger clone. The CDR3 carries no conserved terminal phenylalanine or tryptophan, so it likely arises from a read error. The chain combines TRBV7-2 with TRBJ2-3; 7 nucleotides line up with TRBD2. V trimming: 4 bases; J trimming: 4 bases; junction bases outside the gene matches: 8. Germline CDR1 is SGHTA and CDR2 is FQGNSA. CDR3 length: 15 residues. The CDR3 region is CASSYRDYSPDTQYI. In nucleotides, the CDR3 is TGTGCCAGCAGCTACCGGGACTACTCTCCAGATACGCAGTATATT.

This clonotype has only a few counts. The rearrangement links TRBV6-1 to TRBJ2-1; 9 positions match TRBD2. The CDR3 covers 16 residues. J was trimmed by 15 bases and V by 2 bases; bases with no gene match: 17. Looked up from germline, CDR1 is MNHNS and CDR2 is SASEGT. The CDR3 sequence is CASSEIVTTSGRVRFF. The CDR3 DNA reads TGTGCCAGCAGTGAAATTGTAACGACTAGCGGTCGGGTCCGGTTCTTC.

This clonotype showed up just once. The V call is TRBV12-3 or TRBV12-4, the J call TRBJ1-2; TRBD1 aligns across 7 bases. CDR3 size: 14 residues. The V gene end was trimmed by 4 bases and the J gene end by 8 bases; junction bases not matched to a gene: 10. CDR3: CASSWGEGARGYTF. The CDR3 DNA sequence: TGTGCCAGCAGTTGGGGCGAGGGGGCTAGGGGCTACACCTTC.

This clonotype was observed many times. This chain connects TRBV7-2 to TRBJ1-2; 10 bases align to TRBD1. With 5 bases clipped from V and 6 bases from J, the junction kept 6 bases outside the gene matches. Germline values: CDR1 SGHTA, CDR2 FQGNSA. There are 14 residues in the CDR3. The CDR3 here is CASSPTGQGNGYTF. The CDR3 DNA reads TGTGCCAGCAGCCCGACGGGACAGGGGAATGGCTACACCTTC.

The chain has TRBV10-3 and TRBJ1-1; unclear D gene. V was shortened by 3 bases and J by 3 bases, with 20 bases between the two germline ends. The CDR3 runs 17 residues. CDR1 and CDR2 (germline): ENHRY, SYGVKD. The CDR3: CAISDLEEPSVYTEAFF. As DNA, the CDR3 is TGTGCCATCAGTGATTTAGAAGAACCATCCGTTTACACTGAAGCTTTCTTT.

This clonotype was observed a handful of times. The V call is TRBV6-6, the J call TRBJ2-5, with a weak D call TRBD2 (5 bases). The V gene's germline CDR1 is MNHNY and CDR2 SVGAGI (reference sequence). Trimming removed 6 bases from V and 5 bases from J, with 10 bases in between. The CDR3 sequence is 12 residues long. The CDR3 coding sequence is TGTGCCAGCAGCCTAGCCATCGAGACCCAGTACTTC. It codes for CASSLAIETQYF.

This clonotype appeared a few times. The chain recombines TRBV11-2 with TRBJ1-6; 8 positions match TRBD1. Germline CDR1 SGHAT, CDR2 FQNNGV. The CDR3 length is 16 residues. Trimming took 4 bases from V and 7 from J; bases not matched to a gene: 9. CDR3: CASSWKTGAKNSPLHF. CDR3 sequence (DNA): TGTGCCAGCAGCTGGAAGACAGGGGCGAAAAATTCACCCCTCCACTTT.

This clonotype came up many times. The genes are TRBV7-3 and TRBJ2-7; maybe TRBD2 (6 bases). The germline gives CDR1 SGHTA, CDR2 FQGTGA. The V gene lost 2 bases and the J gene lost 6 bases, with 17 bases spanning the gap. The length of the CDR3 is 15 residues. This chain's CDR3 is CASSLGGLSGGEQYF. In DNA form, the CDR3 reads TGTGCCAGCAGCTTAGGGGGACTTAGTGGTGGCGAGCAGTACTTC.

This clonotype was observed a handful of times. The CDR3 here is CASFPGWSSYNEQFF. The CDR3 nucleotides are TGTGCCAGCTTCCCAGGGTGGTCCTCCTACAATGAGCAGTTCTTC. V usage is TRBV12-3 or TRBV12-4 and J usage is TRBJ2-1; D may be TRBD1 (5 bases). The ends were cut back, 8 bases at V and 0 bases at J, with 14 bases in the middle. This CDR3 contains 15 residues.

The chain has TRBV14 and TRBJ2-1, with 12 bases fitting TRBD2. CDR3 length: 16 amino acids. Germline assignment: CDR1 SGHDN and CDR2 FVKESK. The trim removed 1 base at V and 8 bases at J, leaving 6 bases unmatched. The CDR3 reads CASSQGLAGVDHEQFF. CDR3 DNA: TGTGCCAGCAGCCAAGGACTAGCGGGAGTGGACCATGAGCAGTTCTTC.

The rearrangement uses TRBV5-4 and TRBJ2-7, with a tentative D call TRBD1 (6 bases). The CDR3 spans 14 residues. In germline, CDR1 is SGHNT, CDR2 YYREEE (reference sequence). Trimming removed 4 bases at V and 1 base at J, with 12 bases between. CDR3 residues: CASSSGQNSYEQYV. The CDR3 region has the DNA TGTGCCAGCAGCAGTGGACAGAATTCCTACGAGCAGTACGTC.

This clonotype has a count of ten or more. The rearrangement uses TRBV7-2 and TRBJ1-5; D is undetermined. The CDR3 sequence is 15 residues long. Germline values: CDR1 SGHTA, CDR2 FQGNSA. V was cut by 2 bases and J by 2 bases, with 10 bases left in between. The CDR3 loop is CASSLRAGGNQPQHF. The CDR3 DNA is TGTGCCAGCAGCTTACGTGCAGGAGGCAATCAGCCCCAGCATTTT. Using reference TRBV7-2 and TRBJ1-5 for the parts outside the CDR3, the full variable domain is GAGVSQSPSNKVTEKGKDVELRCDPISGHTALYWYRQSLGQGLEFLIYFQGNSAPDKSGLPSDRFSAERTGGSVSTLTIQRTQQEDSAVYLCASSLRAGGNQPQHFGDGTRLSIL.

This clonotype came up many times. The CDR3 nucleotides are TGTGCCAGCAGTCGGGGACTAGCGGCGAACCAAGAGACCCAGTACTTC. This sequence encodes CASSRGLAANQETQYF. J is TRBJ2-5 and V is TRBV7-2, with 11 bases lining up with TRBD2. Germline V gene lookup returns CDR1 SGHTA and CDR2 FQGNSA. The CDR3 runs to 16 residues. The V gene end was trimmed by 6 bases and the J gene end by 0 bases; junction bases not matched to a gene: 6.

This clonotype was recorded many times. The rearrangement uses TRBV12-3 or TRBV12-4 and TRBJ1-5; 12 bases are a match to TRBD1. V dropped 1 base and J dropped 0; count of bases not matched to a gene: 10. The CDR3 has 20 residues. CDR3 residues: CASSLELGQGAWLSNQPQHF. CDR3 bases: TGTGCCAGCAGTTTAGAGTTGGGACAGGGGGCCTGGCTTAGCAATCAGCCCCAGCATTTT.

As DNA, the CDR3 is TGCAGTGCTAGCGGGAGGTCAAATGAGCAGTTCTTC. Translating gives CSASGRSNEQFF. The rearrangement joins TRBV20-1 to TRBJ2-1; 7 bases are a match to TRBD2. The V segment lost 3 bases and the J segment 7 bases; nucleotides outside the gene matches: 3. The CDR3 is made up of 12 amino acids. Germline V CDR1 and CDR2: DFQATT, SNEGSKA (reference sequence).

The J gene is TRBJ2-6, the V gene TRBV6-1; 9 nucleotides agree with TRBD2. V was pared by 4 bases and J by 2 bases, with 3 bases of the junction left unmatched. The CDR3 consists of 16 residues. Germline assignment: CDR1 MNHNS and CDR2 SASEGT. DNA for the CDR3: TGTGCCAGCAGTGGGATAGCGGGAGCTGGGGCCAACGTCCTGACTTTC. Amino acid sequence: CASSGIAGAGANVLTF.

The chain links TRBV15 to TRBJ2-3; TRBD1 matches 7 bases. V lost 0 bases to trimming and J lost 7 bases; unmatched junction nucleotides: 7. CDR3 length equals 15 residues. The germline CDR1 and CDR2 sequences are LNHNV and YYDKDF (reference sequence). CDR3 DNA: TGTGCCACCAGCAGAGACCCCGGGACAGCGAATACGCAGTATTTT. Residues: CATSRDPGTANTQYF.

This clonotype was seen just once. The rearrangement links TRBV6-2 or TRBV6-3 to TRBJ2-1; D ambiguous. Germline values: CDR1 MNHEY, CDR2 SVGEGT. CDR3 length: 11 amino acids. Trimming took 7 bases from V and 9 from J, leaving 10 bases between them. The CDR3: CASTDAGEQFF. The CDR3 DNA follows: TGTGCCAGCACGGACGCCGGTGAGCAGTTCTTC.

This clonotype was seen many times. V and J are TRBV7-2 and TRBJ2-2, with 11 positions matching TRBD2. CDR3 length: 18 residues. Germline V gene lookup returns CDR1 SGHTA and CDR2 FQGNSA. V gave up 0 bases and J gave up 6 bases; unmatched junction bases: 9. CDR3 DNA sequence: TGTGCCAGCAGCTTAGCGGCTCTAGCGGGAGGTAAAGCCGGGGAGCTGTTTTTT. Amino acids: CASSLAALAGGKAGELFF.

The J gene is TRBJ2-4, the V gene TRBV27, with D perhaps TRBD1 or TRBD2 (5 bases each). V shed 7 bases and J shed 1 base, with 17 bases lying between them. The CDR3 runs 16 residues. Germline V gives CDR1 MNHEY, CDR2 SMNVEV (reference sequence). The CDR3 DNA reads TGTGCCAGCACCCCCGGGGTAGGGGTTGCCAAAAACATTCAGTACTTC. Amino acid sequence: CASTPGVGVAKNIQYF.

This clonotype has ten or more counts. The J gene is TRBJ2-1, the V gene TRBV11-1, with 11 bases aligning to TRBD2. The CDR3 totals 15 residues. J was trimmed by 10 bases and V by 5 bases; bases with no gene match: 10. CDR1 and CDR2 from the germline V gene are SGHAT and FQDESV (reference sequence). The CDR3 DNA follows: TGTGCCAGCAGCCTAACTAGCGGGAGAGGGACCGAGCAGTTCTTC. This encodes CASSLTSGRGTEQFF.

The sample holds one count of this clonotype. The chain links TRBV5-6 to TRBJ1-1; the D is unclear. The CDR3 totals 12 residues. CDR1 and CDR2 from the germline V gene are SGHDT and YYEEEE. V was trimmed by 1 base and J by 8 bases, leaving 9 bases between them. CDR3 region: CASSLFSGEAFF. For the CDR3, the DNA is TGTGCCAGCAGCTTGTTTTCGGGGGAAGCTTTCTTT. Full variable domain (outside the CDR3, taken from reference TRBV5-6 and TRBJ1-1): DAGVTQSPTHLIKTRGQQVTLRCSPKSGHDTVSWYQQALGQGPQFIFQYYEEEERQRGNFPDRFSGHQFPNYSSELNVNALLLGDSALYLCASSLFSGEAFFGQGTRLTVV.